This T cell receptor (beta chain) was recorded in a study of T cell responses to AZD1222 COVID-19 vaccine. Study findings and constraints: Vaccination with two AZD1222 doses was followed by a rise in Spike-specific TCR breadth and depth.

Between the trimmed V and J ends, which lost 4 bases and 4 bases, there was a span of 16 bases. This CDR3 is 15 amino acids long. Germline-derived CDR1 and CDR2 are MNHEY and SMNVEV (reference sequence). About this clone: Its specificity is unknown.

TCRdb keeps only in-frame clones here, not all; method: immunoSEQ multiplex PCR. Here the sample spans about 67,000 clones, less than 90% being singletons. The specimen was peripheral blood, collected on day 0 of AZD1222 vaccination. The receptor was derived from an adult in good health. The chain uses TRBV27 and TRBJ1-2, with a weak D call TRBD1 (5 bases). The CDR3 loop is CASSYSPTGTYGYTF. The CDR3 DNA sequence: TGTGCCAGCAGTTATTCCCCAACAGGTACCTATGGCTACACCTTC.